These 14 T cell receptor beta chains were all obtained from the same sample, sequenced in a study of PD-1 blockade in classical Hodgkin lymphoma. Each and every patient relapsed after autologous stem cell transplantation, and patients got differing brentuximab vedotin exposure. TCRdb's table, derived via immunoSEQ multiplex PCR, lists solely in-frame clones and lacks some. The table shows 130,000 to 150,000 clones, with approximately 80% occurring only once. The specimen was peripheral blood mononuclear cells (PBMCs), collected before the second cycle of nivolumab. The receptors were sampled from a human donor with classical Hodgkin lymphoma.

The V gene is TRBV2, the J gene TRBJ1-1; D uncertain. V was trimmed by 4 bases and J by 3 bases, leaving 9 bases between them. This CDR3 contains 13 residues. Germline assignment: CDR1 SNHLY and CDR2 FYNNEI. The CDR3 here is CASSAEVDTEAFF. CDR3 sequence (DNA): TGTGCCAGCAGTGCTGAGGTTGACACTGAAGCTTTCTTT.

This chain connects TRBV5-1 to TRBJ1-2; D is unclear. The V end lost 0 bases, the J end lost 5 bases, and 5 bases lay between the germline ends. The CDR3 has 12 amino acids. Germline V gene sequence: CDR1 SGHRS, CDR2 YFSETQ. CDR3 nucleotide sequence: TGCGCCAGCAGCTTGGATCAATATGGCTACACCTTC. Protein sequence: CASSLDQYGYTF.

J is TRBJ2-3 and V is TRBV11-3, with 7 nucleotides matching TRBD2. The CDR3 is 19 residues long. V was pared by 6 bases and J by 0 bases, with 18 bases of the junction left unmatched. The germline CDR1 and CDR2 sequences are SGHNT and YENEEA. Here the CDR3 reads CASRSSPRGSFFSTDTQYF. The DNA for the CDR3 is TGTGCCAGCAGATCATCGCCGCGGGGGTCGTTCTTTAGCACAGATACGCAGTATTTT.

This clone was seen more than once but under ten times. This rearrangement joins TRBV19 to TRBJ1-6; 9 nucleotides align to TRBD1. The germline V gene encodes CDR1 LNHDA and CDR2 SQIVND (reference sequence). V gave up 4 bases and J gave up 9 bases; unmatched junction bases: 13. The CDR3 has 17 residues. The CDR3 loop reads CASSNSHTGTGSSPLHF. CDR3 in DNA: TGTGCCAGTAGTAACTCACACACCGGGACAGGGAGTTCACCCCTCCACTTT.

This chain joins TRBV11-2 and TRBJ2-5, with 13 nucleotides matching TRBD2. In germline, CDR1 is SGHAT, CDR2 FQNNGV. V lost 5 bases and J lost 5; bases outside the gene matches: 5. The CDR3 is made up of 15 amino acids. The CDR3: CASSHTSGGVETQYF. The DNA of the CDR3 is TGTGCCAGCAGCCATACTAGCGGGGGGGTTGAGACCCAGTACTTC.

The DNA of the CDR3 is TGTGCCAGTAGGTTGAATGGCGCACAAATCCCCGGGGAGCTGTTTTTT. Residues: CASRLNGAQIPGELFF. J is TRBJ2-2 and V is TRBV19; D remains ambiguous. CDR3 length equals 16 residues. Trimming shortened V by 6 bases and J by 6 bases, and 20 bases separated the two germline ends. CDR1 is LNHDA, CDR2 SQIVND, per germline (reference sequence).

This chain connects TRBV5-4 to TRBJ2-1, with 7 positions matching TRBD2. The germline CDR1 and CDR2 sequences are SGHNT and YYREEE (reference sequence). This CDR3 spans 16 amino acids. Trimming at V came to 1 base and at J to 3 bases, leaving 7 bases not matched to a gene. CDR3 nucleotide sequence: TGTGCCAGCAGCTTGCCCGCGGGACTACTCTACAATGAGCAGTTCTTC. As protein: CASSLPAGLLYNEQFF.

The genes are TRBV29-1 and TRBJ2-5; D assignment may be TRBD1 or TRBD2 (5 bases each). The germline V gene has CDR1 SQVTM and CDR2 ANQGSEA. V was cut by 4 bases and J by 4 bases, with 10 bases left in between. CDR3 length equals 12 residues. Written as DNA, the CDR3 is TGCAGCGTTGTTGGGGACGGAGAGACCCAGTACTTC. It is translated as CSVVGDGETQYF.

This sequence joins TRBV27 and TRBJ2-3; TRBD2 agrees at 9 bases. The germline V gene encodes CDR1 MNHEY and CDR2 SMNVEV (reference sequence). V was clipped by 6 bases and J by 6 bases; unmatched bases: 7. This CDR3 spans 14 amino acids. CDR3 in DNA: TGTGCCAGCAGGACTAGCGGAGAGGGGGATACGCAGTATTTT. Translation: CASRTSGEGDTQYF.

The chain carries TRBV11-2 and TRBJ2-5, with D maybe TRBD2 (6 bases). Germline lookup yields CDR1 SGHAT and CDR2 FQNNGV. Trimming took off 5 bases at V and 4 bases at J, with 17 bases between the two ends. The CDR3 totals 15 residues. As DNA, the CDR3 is TGTGCCAGCAGCACTGGCGGGCGGGGAGTAGAGACCCAGTACTTC. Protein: CASSTGGRGVETQYF. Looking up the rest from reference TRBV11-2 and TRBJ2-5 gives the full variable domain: EAGVAQSPRYKIIEKRQSVAFWCNPISGHATLYWYQQILGQGPKLLIQFQNNGVVDDSQLPKDRFSAERLKGVDSTLKIQPAKLEDSAVYLCASSTGGRGVETQYFGPGTRLLVL.

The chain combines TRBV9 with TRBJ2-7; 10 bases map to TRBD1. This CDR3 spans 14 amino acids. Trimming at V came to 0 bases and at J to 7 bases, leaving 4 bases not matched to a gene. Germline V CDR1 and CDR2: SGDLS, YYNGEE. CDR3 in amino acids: CASSVGQGASEQYF. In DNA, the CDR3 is TGTGCCAGCAGCGTAGGACAGGGGGCAAGTGAGCAGTACTTC.

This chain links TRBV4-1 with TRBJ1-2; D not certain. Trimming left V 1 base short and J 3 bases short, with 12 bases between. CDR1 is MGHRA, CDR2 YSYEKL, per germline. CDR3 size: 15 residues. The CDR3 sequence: CASSQGSQQHYGYTF. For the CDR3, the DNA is TGCGCCAGCAGCCAAGGATCCCAGCAACACTATGGCTACACCTTC.

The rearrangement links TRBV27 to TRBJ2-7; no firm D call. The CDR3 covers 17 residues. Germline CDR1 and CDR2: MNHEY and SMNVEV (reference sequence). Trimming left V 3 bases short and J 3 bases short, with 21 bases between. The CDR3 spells CASSFKPSLTHFYEQYF. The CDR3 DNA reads TGTGCCAGCAGTTTTAAACCGTCCCTAACCCATTTCTACGAGCAGTACTTC.

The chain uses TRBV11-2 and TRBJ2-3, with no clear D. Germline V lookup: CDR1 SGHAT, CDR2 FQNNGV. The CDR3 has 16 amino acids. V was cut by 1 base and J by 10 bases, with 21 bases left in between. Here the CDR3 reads CASSLGDRARGNPQYF. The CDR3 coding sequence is TGTGCCAGCAGCTTAGGGGATCGGGCGCGTGGGAATCCGCAGTATTTT.